The text below deals with one TCR beta chain. Its specificity is not known. This record comes from a study of T cells in pancreatic ductal adenocarcinoma. Study findings and constraints: No significant tumor-blood clonality difference; means were about 0.1 and 0.065.

Surgery without prior neoadjuvant therapy was the treatment of the selected pancreatic ductal adenocarcinoma patients. The V gene's germline CDR1 is LNHDA and CDR2 SQIVND (reference sequence). The V end was cut by 8 bases, the J end by 1 base, with 8 bases between. The length of the CDR3 is 12 residues. The assay was immunoSEQ multiplex PCR, and TCRdb's table has in-frame clones only and misses some. The data contain 15,000 to 20,000 clones, roughly 90% of them singletons. The V and J genes are TRBV19 and TRBJ1-1; TRBD1 is a possible D gene (6 bases). This sequence originates from a human donor with pancreatic ductal adenocarcinoma. The sequencing sample was made of PBMCs. CDR3 nucleotides: TGTGCCAGTCAGACAGGGAACACTGAAGCTTTCTTT. This translates into CASQTGNTEAFF.